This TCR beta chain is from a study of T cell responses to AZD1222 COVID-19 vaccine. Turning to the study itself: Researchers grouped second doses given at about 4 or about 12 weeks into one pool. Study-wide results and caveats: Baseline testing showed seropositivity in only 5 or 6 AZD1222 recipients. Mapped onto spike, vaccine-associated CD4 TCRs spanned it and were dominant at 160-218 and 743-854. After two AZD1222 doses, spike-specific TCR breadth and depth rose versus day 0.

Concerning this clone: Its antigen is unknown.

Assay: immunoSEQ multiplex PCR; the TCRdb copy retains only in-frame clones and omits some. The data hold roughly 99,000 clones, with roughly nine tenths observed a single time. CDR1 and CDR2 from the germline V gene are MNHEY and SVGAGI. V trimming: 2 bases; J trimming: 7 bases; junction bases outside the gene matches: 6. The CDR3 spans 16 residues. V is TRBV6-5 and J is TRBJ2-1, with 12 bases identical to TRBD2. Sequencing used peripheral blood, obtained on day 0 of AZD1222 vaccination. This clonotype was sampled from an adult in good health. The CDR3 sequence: CASSYQLAGGWNEQFF. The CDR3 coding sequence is TGTGCCAGCAGTTACCAGCTAGCGGGAGGGTGGAATGAGCAGTTCTTC.